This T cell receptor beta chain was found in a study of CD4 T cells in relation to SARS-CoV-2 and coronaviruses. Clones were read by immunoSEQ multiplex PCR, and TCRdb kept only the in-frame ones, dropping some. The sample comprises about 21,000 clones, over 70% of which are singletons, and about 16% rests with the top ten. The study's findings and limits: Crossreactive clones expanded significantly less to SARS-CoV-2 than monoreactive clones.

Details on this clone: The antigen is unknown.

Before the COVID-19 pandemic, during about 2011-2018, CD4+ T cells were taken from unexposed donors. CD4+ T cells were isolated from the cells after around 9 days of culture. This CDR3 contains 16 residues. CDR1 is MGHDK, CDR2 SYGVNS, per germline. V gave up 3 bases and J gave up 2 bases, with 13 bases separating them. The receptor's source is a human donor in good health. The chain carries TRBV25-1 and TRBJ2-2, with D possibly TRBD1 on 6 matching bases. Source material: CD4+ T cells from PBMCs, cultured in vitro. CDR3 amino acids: CASSEVSGGNTGELFF. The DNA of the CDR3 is TGTGCCAGCAGTGAGGTTTCTGGGGGCAACACCGGGGAGCTGTTTTTT.